The 32 T cell receptor beta chains reported below all come from one sample, sequenced in a study of molecular identifiers for immune sequencing clone quantification. TCRdb analysed the PCR reads with MiXCR anew, one entry per CDR3 protein. The sample yields roughly 320,000 distinct CDR3 sequences, about 21% seen once. Source material: naive CD8+ T cells from blood, with Jurkat cell RNA spiked in. Subset noted: FACS-sorted CD8+CD4-CCR7+CD45RA+ naive T cells. The receptor source for this set is a human donor in good health. Some libraries in this study had Jurkat cell RNA spiked in.

The table lists this clonotype with many counts. The rearrangement joins TRBV6-2 or TRBV6-3 to TRBJ1-5; D call uncertain. Germline CDR1 MNHEY, CDR2 SVGEGT. V lost 6 bases to trimming and J lost 0 bases, with 9 bases between them. The CDR3 covers 14 residues. CDR3 sequence reads: CASRRTDSNQPQHF. In DNA, the CDR3 is TGTGCCAGCAGAAGAACAGATAGCAATCAGCCCCAGCATTTT.

This clonotype was recorded a few times. This chain uses TRBV4-3 with TRBJ1-1; D not resolved. Germline CDR1 is LGHNA and CDR2 is YSLEER. Trimming took off 1 base at V and 4 bases at J, with 13 bases between the two ends. The CDR3 sequence is 15 residues long. The CDR3 DNA reads as TGCGCCAGCAGCCAAGGCTCCGGTACTGGCACTGAAGCTTTCTTT. It translates to CASSQGSGTGTEAFF.

This clonotype was counted many times. The chain employs TRBV7-2 and TRBJ2-7, with 7 bases fitting TRBD2. V was clipped by 4 bases and J by 3 bases; unmatched bases: 18. There are 18 residues in the CDR3. Germline CDR1 and CDR2: SGHTA and FQGNSA. The CDR3 is CASSWVIGVRGDFYEQYF. The CDR3 DNA follows: TGTGCCAGCAGCTGGGTGATAGGGGTTCGGGGGGACTTCTACGAGCAGTACTTC. The full variable domain, its missing parts supplied by reference TRBV7-2 and TRBJ2-7, is GAGVSQSPSNKVTEKGKDVELRCDPISGHTALYWYRQSLGQGLEFLIYFQGNSAPDKSGLPSDRFSAERTGGSVSTLTIQRTQQEDSAVYLCASSWVIGVRGDFYEQYFGPGTRLTVT.

At least ten counts were recorded for this clonotype. This chain links TRBV27 with TRBJ1-1, with D perhaps matching TRBD1 (6 bases). Trimming took off 3 bases at V and 3 bases at J, with 8 bases between the two ends. This CDR3 comprises 13 residues. The germline CDR1 and CDR2 sequences are MNHEY and SMNVEV (reference sequence). The CDR3 bases are TGTGCCAGCAGTTTGGGGGCCCACACTGAAGCTTTCTTT. It specifies CASSLGAHTEAFF.

This clonotype was recorded at least ten times. This chain joins TRBV4-3 and TRBJ2-3; the D is unclear. The germline CDR1 and CDR2 sequences are LGHNA and YSLEER. The germline V and J ends were trimmed by 0 bases and 3 bases, with 13 bases remaining between them. CDR3 size: 16 residues. The CDR3 DNA reads as TGCGCCAGCAGCCAAGAGTCGCTAGATCCAACAGATACGCAGTATTTT. Protein sequence: CASSQESLDPTDTQYF.

There are many counts of this clonotype. The genes are TRBV5-1 and TRBJ2-7; 7 positions agree with TRBD1. This CDR3 has 14 residues. J was trimmed by 0 bases and V by 3 bases; bases with no gene match: 3. CDR1 and CDR2 (germline): SGHRS, YFSETQ. The CDR3 region has the DNA TGCGCCAGCAGCTCCGGGACAGTCTCCTACGAGCAGTACTTC. Protein product: CASSSGTVSYEQYF.

This clonotype was seen a single time. J is TRBJ2-3 and V is TRBV5-1, with TRBD2 matching 10 bases. Germline V gene lookup returns CDR1 SGHRS and CDR2 YFSETQ. V shed 4 bases and J 0 bases; nucleotides not matched to a gene: 14. This CDR3 is 19 amino acids long. This chain's CDR3 is CASSPPGSSGGLSTDTQYF. The CDR3 nucleotides read TGCGCCAGCAGCCCCCCCGGGTCTAGCGGGGGCCTAAGCACAGATACGCAGTATTTT.

There are many counts of this clonotype. The chain recombines TRBV6-5 with TRBJ1-2, with 7 bases lining up with TRBD1. The ends lost 6 bases at V and 4 bases at J; junction bases unmatched: 11. CDR1 is MNHEY, CDR2 SVGAGI, per germline. The CDR3 extends over 15 amino acids. This chain's CDR3 is CASRQSDRSFYGYTF. The CDR3 bases are TGTGCCAGCAGACAATCGGACAGGTCCTTCTATGGCTACACCTTC.

This clonotype was recorded at least ten times. V usage is TRBV4-1 and J usage is TRBJ2-5, with 7 bases identical to TRBD2. Germline loops: CDR1 MGHRA, CDR2 YSYEKL. The J segment lost 5 bases and the V segment lost 0 bases, leaving 3 bases of the junction unmatched. The CDR3 contains 14 residues. The CDR3 region is CASSQDRGVETQYF. The CDR3 coding sequence is TGCGCCAGCAGCCAAGATCGGGGGGTGGAGACCCAGTACTTC.

This clonotype was counted many times. The V call is TRBV5-1, the J call TRBJ2-1, with no clear D. The CDR3 is 12 amino acids. Trimming took off 4 bases at V and 5 bases at J, with 7 bases between the two ends. The V gene's germline CDR1 is SGHRS and CDR2 YFSETQ. CDR3 protein: CASSPTDNEQFF. Here the CDR3 DNA reads TGCGCCAGCAGCCCGACTGACAATGAGCAGTTCTTC. The variable domain in full, with the rest retrieved from reference TRBV5-1 and TRBJ2-1, is KAGVTQTPRYLIKTRGQQVTLSCSPISGHRSVSWYQQTPGQGLQFLFEYFSETQRNKGNFPGRFSGRQFSNSRSEMNVSTLELGDSALYLCASSPTDNEQFFGPGTRLTVL.

As to this clonotype: Given a much more abundant clone one base away, this may be a read error. The J gene is TRBJ1-5, the V gene TRBV19, with TRBD1 identical over 10 bases. This CDR3 contains 15 residues. Germline V gene lookup returns CDR1 LNHDA and CDR2 SQIVND (reference sequence). The CDR3 region has the DNA TGTGCCAGTAGCATGGGACAGGGGACGAATCTGCCCCAGCATTTT. Its protein is CASSMGQGTNLPQHF.

This clonotype occurred many times. The genes are TRBV4-3 and TRBJ1-5, with D maybe TRBD1 (5 bases). The CDR3 loop spans 17 amino acids. V was cut by 0 bases and J by 0 bases, with 12 bases left in between. Germline V gene sequence: CDR1 LGHNA, CDR2 YSLEER. CDR3 in DNA: TGCGCCAGCAGCCAAGACGCGGACACCTATAGCAATCAGCCCCAGCATTTT. It yields the protein CASSQDADTYSNQPQHF.

This clonotype was detected many times. This chain links TRBV6-6 with TRBJ2-1, with D maybe TRBD2 (6 bases). CDR3 length: 15 amino acids. CDR1 MNHNY and CDR2 SVGAGI come from the germline V gene (reference sequence). Trimming took off 2 bases at V and 7 bases at J, with 15 bases between the two ends. CDR3 region: CASSYMTSARNEQFF. Written as DNA, the CDR3 is TGTGCCAGCAGTTACATGACTAGTGCGAGGAATGAGCAGTTCTTC.

This clonotype was seen ten or more times. The rearrangement uses TRBV5-6 and TRBJ1-5, with 7 positions matching TRBD1. Germline V gives CDR1 SGHDT, CDR2 YYEEEE. This CDR3 has 16 residues. V lost 4 bases and J lost 8; bases outside the gene matches: 15. CDR3 in amino acids: CASSHGVQGPMEPQHF. In DNA form, the CDR3 reads TGTGCCAGCAGCCATGGGGTACAGGGGCCTATGGAGCCCCAGCATTTT.

This clonotype has at least ten counts. The chain employs TRBV27 and TRBJ2-7; D is possibly TRBD1 (6 bases). CDR3 length: 13 residues. Trimming stripped 11 bases from V and 3 bases from J, with 17 bases between. Per the germline V gene, CDR1 is MNHEY and CDR2 is SMNVEV (reference sequence). The CDR3 reads CASAQGHYYEQYF. CDR3 nucleotide sequence: TGTGCCTCCGCCCAGGGACACTACTACGAGCAGTACTTC.

Of note for this clonotype: One end of the junction is discordant with germline, which a read error may explain. The V call is TRBV29-1, the J call TRBJ2-3, with TRBD1 matching over 8 bases. The CDR3 has 17 residues. The germline CDR1 and CDR2 sequences are SQVTM and ANQGSEA. CDR3 bases: TGCAGCGTTGAAAGTAGTGGGGCAGGGGGCGCAACAGATACGCGGTATTTC. This translates into CSVESSGAGGATDTRYF.

This clonotype came up many times. The chain links TRBV28 to TRBJ1-1; TRBD1 matches at 7 bases. CDR1 is MDHEN and CDR2 is SYDVKM in the germline V gene. The CDR3 sequence is 14 residues long. Germline trimming cut 5 bases from V and 3 bases from J; bases unmatched to any gene: 6. This CDR3 reads CASSHRGGYTEAFF. The CDR3 nucleotides are TGTGCCAGCAGTCACAGGGGAGGGTACACTGAAGCTTTCTTT.

This clonotype occurred many times. The CDR3 reads CASSLGSPGTGVSPLHF. CDR3 DNA sequence: TGTGCCAGCAGCTTGGGAAGCCCCGGGACAGGTGTCTCACCCCTCCACTTT. The chain couples TRBV5-6 to TRBJ1-6, with 8 bases that match TRBD1. The CDR3 spans 17 residues. The V segment lost 0 bases and the J segment 10 bases; nucleotides outside the gene matches: 12. Germline V gene data show CDR1 as SGHDT and CDR2 as YYEEEE.

At least ten counts were recorded for this clonotype. The CDR3 reads CASSQGTGANYGYTF. The CDR3 bases are TGCGCCAGCAGCCAGGGGACGGGAGCTAACTATGGCTACACCTTC. The V gene is TRBV4-1, the J gene TRBJ1-2; a possible D gene is TRBD1 (5 bases). Germline CDR1 MGHRA, CDR2 YSYEKL. There are 15 residues in the CDR3. The V gene lost 3 bases and the J gene lost 0 bases, with 11 bases spanning the gap.

Many counts were recorded for this clonotype. The genes are TRBV9 and TRBJ1-3; D is perhaps TRBD1 (5 bases). V lost 3 bases to trimming and J lost 0 bases, with 16 bases between them. The germline V gene has CDR1 SGDLS and CDR2 YYNGEE. This CDR3 is 17 amino acids long. CDR3 sequence reads: CASSEEGAAYSGNTIYF. CDR3 DNA sequence: TGTGCCAGCAGCGAGGAAGGGGCGGCGTACTCTGGAAACACCATATATTTT.

At least ten counts were recorded for this clonotype. This chain links TRBV5-8 with TRBJ2-4; D is undetermined. The CDR3 contains 12 residues. Germline-derived CDR1 and CDR2 are SGHTS and YDEGEE. V was pared by 0 bases and J by 7 bases, with 5 bases between. CDR3 region: CASSLEYNIQYF. The CDR3 DNA reads TGTGCCAGCAGCTTGGAATATAACATTCAGTACTTC.

A word on this clonotype: A much larger clone differs by one base, so this may be a read error. The rearrangement uses TRBV12-5 and TRBJ2-1; D call uncertain. CDR1 and CDR2 (germline): LGHNT, FRNRAP. The CDR3 is 16 amino acids. CDR3: CASGLIGPSSYNGQFF. CDR3 nucleotide sequence: TGTGCTAGTGGTTTGATCGGTCCGAGCTCCTACAATGGGCAGTTCTTC.

This clonotype came up many times. The chain has TRBV6-6 and TRBJ2-7, with a tentative D call TRBD1 (5 bases). Germline lookup yields CDR1 MNHNY and CDR2 SVGAGI (reference sequence). The CDR3 runs 12 residues. The V and J ends lost 2 bases and 6 bases respectively, with 8 bases between them. DNA for the CDR3: TGTGCCAGCAGTTACAACCAGGGCGAGCAGTACTTC. Amino acid sequence: CASSYNQGEQYF.

This clonotype was observed at least ten times. CDR3 loop: CASSQDAGGPYEQYF. Written as DNA, the CDR3 is TGCGCCAGCAGCCAAGATGCGGGAGGACCCTACGAGCAGTACTTC. The rearrangement uses TRBV4-3 and TRBJ2-7, with 8 bases lining up with TRBD2. The V segment lost 0 bases and the J segment 2 bases; nucleotides outside the gene matches: 3. Germline V gives CDR1 LGHNA, CDR2 YSLEER. There are 15 residues in the CDR3.

This clonotype was observed a handful of times. Compared with germline, one end of the junction differs, possibly owing to a read error. The V call is TRBV27, the J call TRBJ1-5, with TRBD1 matching over 8 bases. CDR1 is MNHEY, CDR2 SMNVEV, per germline (reference sequence). CDR3 size: 15 residues. The CDR3 sequence: CDSSTPQGEGQPQHF. Written as DNA, the CDR3 is TGTGACAGCAGTACCCCACAGGGGGAGGGCCAGCCCCAGCATTTT.

This clonotype has just a few counts. V gene TRBV7-9 combines with J gene TRBJ2-3, with TRBD2 as a possible D gene (5 bases). V lost 0 bases and J lost 4, with 8 bases in between. The CDR3 sequence is 14 residues long. Germline loops: CDR1 SEHNR, CDR2 FQNEAQ (reference sequence). The DNA for the CDR3 is TGTGCCAGCAGCTTAGCCGTACTAGCAGATACGCAGTATTTT. Its translation is CASSLAVLADTQYF. Combining the CDR3 with reference TRBV7-9 and TRBJ2-3 gives the whole variable domain DTGVSQNPRHKITKRGQNVTFRCDPISEHNRLYWYRQTLGQGPEFLTYFQNEAQLEKSRLLSDRFSAERPKGSFSTLEIQRTEQGDSAMYLCASSLAVLADTQYFGPGTRLTVL.

The chain uses TRBV25-1 and TRBJ2-7; the match to TRBD2 covers 11 bases. The CDR3 spans 13 residues. Trimming cost V 9 bases and J 3 bases; bases outside gene matches: 4. Germline V CDR1 and CDR2: MGHDK, SYGVNS. CDR3: CARQTSGNYEQYF. CDR3 nucleotides: TGTGCCAGACAGACTAGCGGGAACTACGAGCAGTACTTC.

This clonotype has a count of ten or more. This sequence joins TRBV11-2 and TRBJ2-7; 9 bases match TRBD2. Germline CDR1 reads SGHAT; CDR2 reads FQNNGV. The CDR3 is 15 residues long. After removal of 4 bases from V and 4 bases from J, the junction contained 8 bases not matched to a gene. The CDR3: CASSSSGGPRYEQYF. CDR3 in DNA: TGTGCCAGCAGCTCCAGCGGGGGGCCGCGATACGAGCAGTACTTC.

This clonotype was recorded at least ten times. The CDR3 DNA reads as TGTGCCAGCAGCTTCCTATCAGCCCAAGAGACCCAGTACTTC. It is translated as CASSFLSAQETQYF. The chain links TRBV7-9 to TRBJ2-5; D call uncertain. In germline, CDR1 is SEHNR, CDR2 FQNEAQ (reference sequence). V lost 3 bases and J lost 1, with 9 bases in between. CDR3 size: 14 residues.

This clonotype was found many times. The chain recombines TRBV30 with TRBJ2-5, with D possibly TRBD1 on 6 matching bases. Germline assignment: CDR1 GTSNPN and CDR2 SVGIG (reference sequence). This CDR3 has 14 amino acids. V shed 4 bases and J shed 2 bases, with 14 bases lying between them. CDR3 sequence: CAWNTEGEQETQYF. CDR3 sequence (DNA): TGTGCCTGGAACACAGAGGGGGAGCAAGAGACCCAGTACTTC.

Concerning this clonotype: This sequence may be a read error, since a much larger clone differs from it by one base. This chain joins TRBV20-1 and TRBJ2-5; no reliable D call. The CDR3 length is 10 residues. Germline V gene lookup returns CDR1 DFQATT and CDR2 SNEGSKA (reference sequence). DNA for the CDR3: TGCAGTGCTAGAAGAGAGACCAAGTACTTC. Translation: CSARRETKYF.

This clonotype was detected many times. The V call is TRBV7-8, the J call TRBJ1-2; tentative D call: TRBD1 (5 bases). Germline assignment: CDR1 SGHVS and CDR2 FQNEAQ. This CDR3 is built from 18 residues. V was pared by 1 base and J by 0 bases, with 18 bases between. The CDR3: CASSLVGGLQSSNYGYTF. The CDR3 DNA reads TGTGCCAGCAGCTTAGTGGGGGGACTCCAGTCGTCTAACTATGGCTACACCTTC.